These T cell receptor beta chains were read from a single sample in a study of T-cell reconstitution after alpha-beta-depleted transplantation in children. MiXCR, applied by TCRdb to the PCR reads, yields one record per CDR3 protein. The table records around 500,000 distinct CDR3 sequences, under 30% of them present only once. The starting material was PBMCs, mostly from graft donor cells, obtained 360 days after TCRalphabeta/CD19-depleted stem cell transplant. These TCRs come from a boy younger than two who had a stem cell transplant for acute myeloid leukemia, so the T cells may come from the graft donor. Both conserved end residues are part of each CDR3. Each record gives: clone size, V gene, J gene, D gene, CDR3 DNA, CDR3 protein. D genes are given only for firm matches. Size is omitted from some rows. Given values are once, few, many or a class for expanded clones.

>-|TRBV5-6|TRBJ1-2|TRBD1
TGTGCCAGCAGCTTGATTGGACAGGGTCGTAACTATGGCTACACCTTC
CASSLIGQGRNYGYTF
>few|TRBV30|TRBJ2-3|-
TGTGCCTGGATGTCTAGTCGGGTAGATACGCAGTATTTT
CAWMSSRVDTQYF
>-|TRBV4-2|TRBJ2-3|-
TGTGCCAGCAGCCAAGTCGAAGAGGAAACAGATACGCAGTATTTT
CASSQVEEETDTQYF
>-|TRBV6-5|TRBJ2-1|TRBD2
TGTGCCAGCAGTTACATCCGGGGGGGGTCGATGGAGCAGTTCTTC
CASSYIRGGSMEQFF
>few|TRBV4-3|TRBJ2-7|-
TGCGCCAGCAGCCAAGATGGGCGGGACTACGAGCAGTACTTC
CASSQDGRDYEQYF
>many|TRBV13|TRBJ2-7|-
TGTGCCAGCAGCTTAGAGCGGTTAACAGTCGAGCAGTACTTC
CASSLERLTVEQYF
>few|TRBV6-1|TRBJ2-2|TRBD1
TGTGCCAGCAGTCAAACAGGGGACACCGGGGAGCTGTTTTTT
CASSQTGDTGELFF
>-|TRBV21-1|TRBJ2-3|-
TGTGCCAGCATCATCCGAGGTGCAGATACGCAGTATTTT
CASIIRGADTQYF
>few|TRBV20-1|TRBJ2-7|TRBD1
TGCAGTGCTAGCGGTCCCCAGGGGGCGAAGTACGAGCAGTACTTC
CSASGPQGAKYEQYF
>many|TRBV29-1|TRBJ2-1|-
TGCAGCGTGGTCGATCAACGCTTATCCTACAATGAGCAGTTCTTC
CSVVDQRLSYNEQFF
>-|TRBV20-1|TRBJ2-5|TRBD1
TGCAGTGCTAGAATCGACAGGGCATCTAAGACCCAGTACTTC
CSARIDRASKTQYF
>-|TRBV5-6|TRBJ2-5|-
TGTGCCAGCAGCTCCCTAGGAGGGGGCCCGACACAAGAGACCCAGTACTTC
CASSSLGGGPTQETQYF
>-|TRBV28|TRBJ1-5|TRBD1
TGTGCCAGCAGTTTCTGGGGGGACAGGGGATGGCCCCAGCATTTT
CASSFWGDRGWPQHF
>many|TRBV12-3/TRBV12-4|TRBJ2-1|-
TGTGCCAGCTGCGGCGGGTTCTACAATGAGCAGTTCTTC
CASCGGFYNEQFF
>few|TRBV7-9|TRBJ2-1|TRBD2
TGTGCCAGCAGCCCCCGGGGGGGCCTTATTATAGATGAGCAGTTCTTC
CASSPRGGLIIDEQFF
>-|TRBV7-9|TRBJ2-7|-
TGTGCCAGCAGCTTAGTCGGGAACGAGCAGTACTTC
CASSLVGNEQYF
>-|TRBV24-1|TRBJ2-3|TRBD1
TGTGCCACCAGTGGGGGCAGGGGGACAGCCACAGATACGCAGTATTTT
CATSGGRGTATDTQYF
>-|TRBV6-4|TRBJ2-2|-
TGTGCCAGCAGTGACCTTGACACCGGGGAGCTGTTTTTT
CASSDLDTGELFF
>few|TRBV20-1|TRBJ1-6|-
TGCAGTGCTAGAGTTAAAGGGAATTCACCCCTCCACTTT
CSARVKGNSPLHF
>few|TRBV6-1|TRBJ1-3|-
TGTGCCAGCAGCCAAGGGGGTTCGGGAAACACCATATATTTT
CASSQGGSGNTIYF
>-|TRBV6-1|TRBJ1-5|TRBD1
TGTGCCAGCAGTCTCCGACAGGGTTGGGTCCAGCCCCAGCATTTT
CASSLRQGWVQPQHF
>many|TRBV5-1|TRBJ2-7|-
TGCGCCAGCAGCCGAGACACGGACACCTACGAGCAGTACTTC
CASSRDTDTYEQYF
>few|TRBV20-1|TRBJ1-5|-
TGCAGTGCTAGAGATGAGATGGGGAATCAGCCCCAGCATTTT
CSARDEMGNQPQHF
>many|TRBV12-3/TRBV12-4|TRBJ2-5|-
TGTGCCAGCTCTAGTTCATGGGGAGAGACCCAGTACTTC
CASSSSWGETQYF